Each of the 11 T cell receptor beta chains below was sequenced from the same sample in a study of blood T cell repertoires in COVID-19. Data came from immunoSEQ multiplex PCR; TCRdb stores just in-frame clones and leaves some out. The table includes 300,000 or so clones, around nine tenths detected once. Specimen: PBMCs or T cells enriched from blood (not recorded which). These receptors all stem from a young woman who had recovered from COVID-19.

The rearrangement joins TRBV28 to TRBJ2-1; 10 positions match TRBD2. CDR1 is MDHEN and CDR2 is SYDVKM in the germline V gene. This CDR3 is 15 amino acids long. V lost 5 bases to trimming and J lost 5 bases; unmatched junction nucleotides: 6. CDR3 DNA sequence: TGTGCCAGCAGTATCGCTAGCGGGAGACACAATGAGCAGTTCTTC. It specifies CASSIASGRHNEQFF. Looking up the rest from reference TRBV28 and TRBJ2-1 gives the full variable domain: DVKVTQSSRYLVKRTGEKVFLECVQDMDHENMFWYRQDPGLGLRLIYFSYDVKMKEKGDIPEGYSVSREKKERFSLILESASTNQTSMYLCASSIASGRHNEQFFGPGTRLTVL.

V usage is TRBV7-3 and J usage is TRBJ2-1; 8 bases map to TRBD2. The V gene end was trimmed by 0 bases and the J gene end by 8 bases; junction bases not matched to a gene: 9. Per germline, CDR1 SGHTA and CDR2 FQGTGA. The CDR3 is 16 amino acids. CDR3 DNA sequence: TGTGCCAGCAGCTTAACGTCAGGGACTAGTTTCGATGAGCAGTTCTTC. As protein: CASSLTSGTSFDEQFF.

This clone was observed a handful of times. The V gene is TRBV6-5, the J gene TRBJ2-2; 9 positions match TRBD2. The CDR3 sequence is 15 residues long. The V gene's germline CDR1 is MNHEY and CDR2 SVGAGI. With V trimmed by 5 bases and J by 2 bases, 3 bases remained unmatched. CDR3 DNA sequence: TGTGCCAGCAGTCTCGGGACTAGCAACACCGGGGAGCTGTTTTTT. This gives the protein CASSLGTSNTGELFF.

V usage is TRBV29-1 and J usage is TRBJ2-3; D is perhaps TRBD1 (7 bases). V was pared by 5 bases and J by 2 bases, with 11 bases between. Germline lookup yields CDR1 SQVTM and CDR2 ANQGSEA. CDR3 size: 13 residues. CDR3 in amino acids: CSVPGGNTDTQYF. CDR3 bases: TGCAGCGTTCCAGGGGGGAACACAGATACGCAGTATTTT.

The count of this clone is one. The chain couples TRBV30 to TRBJ2-7; 9 nucleotides match TRBD1. This CDR3 has 17 amino acids. CDR1 GTSNPN and CDR2 SVGIG come from the germline V gene (reference sequence). The trim removed 7 bases at V and 2 bases at J, leaving 18 bases unmatched. Here the CDR3 DNA reads TGTGCCTCTAATCACCTCCTCGCCGGGACAGGGACCTACGAGCAGTACTTC. Protein sequence: CASNHLLAGTGTYEQYF.

The gene calls are TRBV5-1 and TRBJ2-6; 9 bases align to TRBD1. Germline V gene lookup returns CDR1 SGHRS and CDR2 YFSETQ. The CDR3 length is 16 residues. Trimming removed 4 bases from V and 6 bases from J; junction bases left unmatched: 8. In DNA form, the CDR3 reads TGCGCCAGCAGCCGGGGACAGGGAGCAGAGGCCAACGTCCTGACTTTC. Translating it yields CASSRGQGAEANVLTF.

This chain connects TRBV5-5 to TRBJ2-7; 14 positions match TRBD2. The germline V gene has CDR1 SGHKS and CDR2 YYEKEE (reference sequence). The CDR3 consists of 15 residues. V shed 5 bases, J shed 1 base, and the junction held 2 bases outside the gene matches. CDR3 amino acids: CASRGLAGVSYEQYF. The CDR3 DNA follows: TGTGCCAGCAGGGGACTAGCGGGAGTGTCCTACGAGCAGTACTTC.

The CDR3 spells CASSWGATNEKLFF. In DNA, the CDR3 is TGTGCCAGCAGCTGGGGGGCAACTAATGAAAAACTGTTTTTT. The chain uses TRBV5-6 and TRBJ1-4; D may be TRBD1 (5 bases). CDR1 is SGHDT and CDR2 is YYEEEE in the germline V gene. The CDR3 extends over 14 amino acids. V lost 3 bases and J 0 bases, leaving 6 bases between the germline ends. Based on the CDR3 plus reference TRBV5-6 and TRBJ1-4, the full variable domain is DAGVTQSPTHLIKTRGQQVTLRCSPKSGHDTVSWYQQALGQGPQFIFQYYEEEERQRGNFPDRFSGHQFPNYSSELNVNALLLGDSALYLCASSWGATNEKLFFGSGTQLSVL.

V is TRBV6-5 and J is TRBJ1-1; D might be TRBD1 (5 bases). The V end lost 2 bases, the J end lost 11 bases, and 15 bases lay between the germline ends. Germline loops: CDR1 MNHEY, CDR2 SVGAGI. CDR3 length: 13 residues. The CDR3: CASSYLSGDQAFF. CDR3 nucleotides: TGTGCCAGCAGTTACCTCTCGGGGGATCAGGCTTTCTTT.

The chain links TRBV7-2 to TRBJ1-4, with D unclear. The germline V gene encodes CDR1 SGHTA and CDR2 FQGNSA. This CDR3 has 15 amino acids. Trimming cost V 5 bases and J 8 bases, with 18 bases left between them. CDR3 nucleotides: TGTGCCAGCAGCGTAGAACCGGGGTTTGGAGAAAAACTGTTTTTT. This gives the protein CASSVEPGFGEKLFF.

V is TRBV6-2 or TRBV6-3 and J is TRBJ2-7; 9 bases line up with TRBD1. V lost 3 bases and J lost 5; bases outside the gene matches: 17. CDR1 and CDR2 from the germline V gene are MNHEY and SVGEGT. The CDR3 contains 18 residues. The CDR3 loop reads CASSYEPLRGTGFHEQYF. Here the CDR3 DNA reads TGTGCCAGCAGTTATGAACCTCTCCGTGGGACAGGGTTCCACGAGCAGTACTTC.